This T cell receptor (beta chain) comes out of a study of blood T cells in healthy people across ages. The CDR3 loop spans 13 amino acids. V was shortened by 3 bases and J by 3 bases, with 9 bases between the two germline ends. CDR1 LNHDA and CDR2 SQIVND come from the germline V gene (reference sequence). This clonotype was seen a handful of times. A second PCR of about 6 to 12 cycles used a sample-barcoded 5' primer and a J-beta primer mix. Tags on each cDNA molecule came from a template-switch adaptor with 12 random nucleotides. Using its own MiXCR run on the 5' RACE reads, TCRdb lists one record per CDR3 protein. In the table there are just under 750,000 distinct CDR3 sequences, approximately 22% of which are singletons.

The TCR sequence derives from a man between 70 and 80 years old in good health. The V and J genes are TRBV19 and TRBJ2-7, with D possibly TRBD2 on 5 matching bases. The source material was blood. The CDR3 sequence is CASSMRRYYEQYF. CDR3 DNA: TGTGCCAGTAGTATGAGGAGGTACTACGAGCAGTACTTC.